The clone carrying this TCR beta chain was seen more than once but under ten times. What it recognizes is unknown. CDR3 length equals 15 residues. Trimming removed 0 bases at V and 5 bases at J, with 14 bases between. CDR1 is LGHNA, CDR2 YSLEER, per germline. The source of the sample is a study of identical twins. Each CDR3 protein is one row after TCRdb ran MiXCR on the 5' RACE reads. The sample records 210,000 or so distinct CDR3 sequences, around a sixth being singletons. Study-wide results and limits: Researchers reported excess low generation probability among twin-shared out-of-frame alpha sequences.

The data also belong to a second study, concerning T cells expressing NK-cell markers.

The V and J genes are TRBV4-3 and TRBJ2-7; no definite D call. This clonotype was obtained from a young woman in good health. The specimen sequenced was CD8+ T cells sorted from blood. CDR3 loop: CASSQDVLVGNEQYF. Here the CDR3 DNA reads TGCGCCAGCAGCCAAGATGTATTAGTAGGGAACGAGCAGTACTTC.